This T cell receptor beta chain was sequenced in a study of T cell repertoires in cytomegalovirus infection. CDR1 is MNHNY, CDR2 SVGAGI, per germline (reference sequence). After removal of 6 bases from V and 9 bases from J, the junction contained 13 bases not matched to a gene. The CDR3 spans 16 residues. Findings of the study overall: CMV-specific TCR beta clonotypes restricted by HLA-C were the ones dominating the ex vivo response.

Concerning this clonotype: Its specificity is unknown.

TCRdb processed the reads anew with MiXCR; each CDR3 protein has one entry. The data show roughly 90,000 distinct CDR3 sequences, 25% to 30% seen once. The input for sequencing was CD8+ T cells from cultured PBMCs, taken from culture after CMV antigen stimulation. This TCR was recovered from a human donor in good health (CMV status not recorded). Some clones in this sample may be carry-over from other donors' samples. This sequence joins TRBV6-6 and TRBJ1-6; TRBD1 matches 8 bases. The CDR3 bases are TGTGCCAGCAGCTCCTCAGGACAGGGTGGCAGTTCACCCCTCCACTTT. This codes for CASSSSGQGGSSPLHF.